This entry describes one T cell receptor beta chain. The method was immunoSEQ multiplex PCR; TCRdb's version includes in-frame clones alone and lacks a portion of them. The sample includes 30,000 to 40,000 clones, 85% to 90% of them seen just once. The data derive from a study of blood T cell repertoires in COVID-19. Study-level information: The analysed material was cDNA or gDNA that came from T cells, B-cell-depleted T cells, or PBMCs.

The CDR3 is 13 amino acids. Per germline, CDR1 MNHEY and CDR2 SVGAGI. V was clipped by 6 bases and J by 3 bases, with 9 bases between them. The TCR sequence derives from an older man with active COVID-19. The sequencing input was peripheral blood. The V and J genes are TRBV6-5 and TRBJ2-1, with a tentative D call TRBD2 (5 bases). As DNA, the CDR3 is TGTGCCAGCAGACTAGGAAACTACAATGAGCAGTTCTTC. It translates to CASRLGNYNEQFF.